Listed below are T cell receptor beta chains from one sample, sequenced in a study of shared T cell receptors in the human thymus. This table comes from immunoSEQ multiplex PCR, and its TCRdb copy is limited to in-frame clones, with some not included. The sample has some 720,000 clones, more than 75% seen once. This sample was also put to use in a study of human thymus T cells.

The sequenced sample was thymocytes. The receptors originated from a boy younger than two with a congenital heart defect. Each CDR3 is given with its conserved first and last residue. The D gene is left open where the match is weak. Size values are once, few and many counts, or a class for expanded clones, and some rows have none.

j_gene	d_gene	abundance	v_gene	CDR3nt	CDR3aa
TRBJ2-7	NA	NA	TRBV27	TGTGCCGGCAGTTTATCTAGGAGGAGCGTTACCTACGAGCAGTACTTC	CAGSLSRRSVTYEQYF
TRBJ2-7	NA	NA	TRBV29-1	TGCAGCGTTGGCCAACAGCACGAGCAGTACTTC	CSVGQQHEQYF
TRBJ2-1	NA	NA	TRBV4-2	TGTGCCAGCAGCCAAGGGCCCCCCAAATACAATGAGCAGTTCTTC	CASSQGPPKYNEQFF
TRBJ2-1	TRBD1	NA	TRBV5-4	TGTGCCAGCAGAACTGACAGGGTCTATGAGCAGTTCTTC	CASRTDRVYEQFF
TRBJ2-1	TRBD2	NA	TRBV5-4	TGTGCCAGCAGCATAACCGGGACTAGCGGGAGGAATGAGCAGTTCTTC	CASSITGTSGRNEQFF
TRBJ2-3	TRBD2	NA	TRBV15	TGTGCCACCAGCAGCCCGACTAGCGCTACAGATACGCAGTATTTT	CATSSPTSATDTQYF
TRBJ1-2	TRBD1	NA	TRBV29-1	TGCAGCGTCTCGACAGGGAAGAGTCATGGCTACACCTTC	CSVSTGKSHGYTF
TRBJ2-6	NA	few	TRBV5-4	TGTGCCAGCAGCTTGGGGCTCAGTCACTCTGGGGCCAACGTCCTGACTTTC	CASSLGLSHSGANVLTF
TRBJ2-7	TRBD1	NA	TRBV4-3	TGCGCCAGCAGCCACAATTACCGGGACAGGGATGGCGAGCAGTACTTC	CASSHNYRDRDGEQYF
TRBJ2-7	NA	NA	TRBV29-1	TGCAGCGTTGATGGGCCGTGTCCTCACGAGCAGTACTTC	CSVDGPCPHEQYF
TRBJ2-7	NA	NA	TRBV21-1	TGTGCCAGCAGCAAAGCGCGACATCTAGGGAGACAGGGGGTTTGCGAGCAGTACTTC	CASSKARHLGRQGVCEQYF
TRBJ2-7	TRBD1	NA	TRBV5-1	TGCGCCAGCAGCTTGGAATCGGACAGGGGCTACGAGCAGTACTTC	CASSLESDRGYEQYF
TRBJ2-3	NA	NA	TRBV29-1	TGCAGCGGGAAGAAGAAGCGTTTAGATACGCAGTATTTT	CSGKKKRLDTQYF
TRBJ1-2	NA	few	TRBV19	TGTGCCAGTAGTCCCGGTGAGGGTTCTTATGGCTACACCTTC	CASSPGEGSYGYTF
TRBJ1-4	TRBD1	NA	TRBV6-4	TGTGCCAGCAGTGACGCCGGGACAGGCCCCGGGCGGCATGAAAAACTGTTTTTT	CASSDAGTGPGRHEKLFF
TRBJ2-3	NA	NA	TRBV28	TGTGCCAGCAGTGTACAGCGGCCCCCTAGCACAGATACGCAGTATTTT	CASSVQRPPSTDTQYF
TRBJ1-2	NA	NA	TRBV9	TGTGCCAGCAGCGCAAGTACAGGCCTCGGCTACACCTTC	CASSASTGLGYTF
TRBJ1-2	TRBD1	once	TRBV5-4	TGTGCCAGCAGCCCGCCCGGAGGGGGCTCGAAGGGCTACACCTTC	CASSPPGGGSKGYTF
TRBJ2-7	NA	once	TRBV11-3	TGTGCCAGCAGCAGAAGCGGTACGGGCCACGAGCAGTACTTC	CASSRSGTGHEQYF
TRBJ1-2	NA	NA	TRBV5-5	TGTGCCAGCAGCTTGGGGGGGCACTATGGCTACACCTTC	CASSLGGHYGYTF
TRBJ2-3	TRBD1	NA	TRBV13	TGTGCCAGCAGCACTCCGGGACAGGGGACAGATACGCAGTATTTT	CASSTPGQGTDTQYF
TRBJ1-2	NA	NA	TRBV5-8	TGTGCCAGCAGCGCACCGCGGGGTTGGGGCTACACCTTC	CASSAPRGWGYTF
TRBJ2-3	NA	NA	TRBV29-1	TGCAGCGTTGGTACTTTAGAAGTCTTAAGCACAGATACGCAGTATTTT	CSVGTLEVLSTDTQYF
TRBJ2-3	NA	NA	TRBV10-3	TGTGCCATCAGTGGAACCTCACAGGGGACTAGCACAGATACGCAGTATTTT	CAISGTSQGTSTDTQYF
TRBJ2-7	NA	NA	TRBV5-6	TGTGCCAGCAGCTTGGCCGCTCATGTCCGGGAGCAGTACTTC	CASSLAAHVREQYF
TRBJ1-2	NA	NA	TRBV28	TGTGCCAGCAGTTTATTATGTAAAACCGAACCAGAGGACTATGGCTACACCTTC	CASSLLCKTEPEDYGYTF
TRBJ2-5	NA	NA	TRBV5-4	TGTGCCAGCAGCGGAGTCGGCGCGGAGACCCAGTACTTC	CASSGVGAETQYF
TRBJ2-3	NA	NA	TRBV15	TGTGCCACCAGCAGATTAGGCAGGGGCACAGATACGCAGTATTTT	CATSRLGRGTDTQYF
TRBJ2-3	TRBD2	once	TRBV7-6	TGTGCCAGCAGCCAGGGAGGGCAGCGGGGGGTAGATACGCAGTATTTT	CASSQGGQRGVDTQYF
TRBJ2-2	TRBD1	NA	TRBV5-1	TGCGCCAGCGAATGGGGACAGGGGGCTACCGGGGAGCTGTTTTTT	CASEWGQGATGELFF
TRBJ1-1	TRBD1	few	TRBV5-1	TGCGCCAGCAGCTGGGGACAGGTGAACACTGAAGCTTTCTTT	CASSWGQVNTEAFF
TRBJ1-5	TRBD1	NA	TRBV4-3	TGCGCCAGCAGCCACGTTCTCGACAGGACAGGGGCCAACCAGCCCCAGCATTTT	CASSHVLDRTGANQPQHF
TRBJ2-1	NA	NA	TRBV20-1	TGCAGTGCTAGTCCTCGGGATGAGCAGTTCTTC	CSASPRDEQFF
TRBJ2-7	TRBD1	once	TRBV27	TGTGCCAGCAGTTTAGTAAGTCAGGGGGTAGGAGAGCAGTACTTC	CASSLVSQGVGEQYF
TRBJ1-5	NA	NA	TRBV28	TGTGCCAGCAGTTTGGGGGCAGGAGGAATTCAGCCCCAGCATTTT	CASSLGAGGIQPQHF
TRBJ2-5	NA	NA	TRBV13	TGTGCCAGCAGCTTAGGCCCTGACTTTAGGCAAGAGACCCAGTACTTC	CASSLGPDFRQETQYF
TRBJ2-1	NA	NA	TRBV7-8	TGTGCCAGCAGCTTAGGGTCGCGCAGGCCCAATGAGCAGTTCTTC	CASSLGSRRPNEQFF
TRBJ2-7	NA	NA	TRBV7-9	TGTGCCAGCAGCTTAGCGCTCCCCCCGATCAGGAACGAGCAGTACTTC	CASSLALPPIRNEQYF
TRBJ2-2	NA	NA	TRBV5-4	TGTGCCAGCAGCTTGTCCGGCGGTACCGGGGAGCTGTTTTTT	CASSLSGGTGELFF